These T cell receptor beta chains were read from a single sample in a study of cytomegalovirus exposure and HLA in healthy donors. TCRdb's table, derived via immunoSEQ multiplex PCR, lists solely in-frame clones and lacks some. The sample has 150,000 to 200,000 clones, over 65% seen once; the top ten hold roughly 6.5%. The sample was PBMCs. Receptors were obtained from a man aged 18 to 30 in good health and CMV-seropositive. Both conserved end residues are part of each CDR3. The order of the fields is J gene, D gene, clone size, V gene, CDR3 DNA, CDR3 protein. The D gene is left open where the match is weak. Clone size is not always given. Where it is, it says once, few, many or a class for expanded clones.

TRBJ2-7 | NA | NA | TRBV7-9 | TGTGCCAGCAGCTTAGTCGGCGGGTCCTACGAGCAGTACTTC | CASSLVGGSYEQYF
TRBJ2-2 | TRBD2 | NA | TRBV7-9 | TGTGCCAGCAGCTTGACTAGCGGGATGGGAACCGGGGAGCTGTTTTTT | CASSLTSGMGTGELFF
TRBJ2-6 | TRBD1 | NA | TRBV27 | TGTGCCAGCAGTTTAACACGGGCCGGGACAGGCGTCTCTGGGGCCAACGTCCTGACTTTC | CASSLTRAGTGVSGANVLTF
TRBJ2-6 | TRBD1 | NA | TRBV6-4 | TGTGCCAGCAGCGTTCAGGGGGCTGGGGCCAACGTCCTGACTTTC | CASSVQGAGANVLTF
TRBJ1-4 | TRBD1 | NA | TRBV7-9 | TGTGCCAGCAGCCAGTCGGGACAGGGGAATGAAAAACTGTTTTTT | CASSQSGQGNEKLFF
TRBJ2-2 | NA | few | TRBV11-2 | TGTGCCAGCAGCTTCAGCGGGACCGGGGAGCTGTTTTTT | CASSFSGTGELFF
TRBJ1-1 | NA | NA | TRBV30 | TGTGTACTCCAAAAGGGGGGGATGAACACTGAAGCTTTCTTT | CVLQKGGMNTEAFF
TRBJ1-5 | NA | NA | TRBV6-6 | TGTGCCAGCAGTTACCGTAATCAGCCCCAGCATTTT | CASSYRNQPQHF
TRBJ2-1 | NA | NA | TRBV5-6 | TGTGCCAGTCTACTAGTTAACAATGAGCAGTTCTTC | CASLLVNNEQFF
TRBJ1-1 | TRBD1 | NA | TRBV5-6 | TGTGCCAGCAGCTTGGGTTTTCGGACAGGGGGCAACACTGAAGCTTTCTTT | CASSLGFRTGGNTEAFF
TRBJ1-1 | NA | NA | TRBV6-4 | TGTGCCAGCAGTGTTGACAAGAACACTGAAGCTTTCTTT | CASSVDKNTEAFF
TRBJ2-1 | TRBD2 | few | TRBV28 | TGTGCCAGCAGCCCGTGGGGAGGGGACCTCTCCTACAATGAGCAGTTCTTC | CASSPWGGDLSYNEQFF
TRBJ2-7 | TRBD1 | NA | TRBV25-1 | TGTGCCAGCAGTCTCCGGGACAGGGATTCCGAGCAGTACTTC | CASSLRDRDSEQYF
TRBJ2-3 | TRBD2 | NA | TRBV6-1 | TGTGCCAGCTCAGCGGGACTAGCGACAGATACGCAGTATTTT | CASSAGLATDTQYF
TRBJ2-7 | TRBD2 | NA | TRBV7-2 | TGTGCCAGCAGCTTAGAGGTAGTTCGGGGGGGATCCTACGAGCAGTACTTC | CASSLEVVRGGSYEQYF
TRBJ2-7 | TRBD2 | NA | TRBV15 | TGTGCCACCAGCAAAGAGCGGGAGGGCTCCTACGAGCAGTACTTC | CATSKEREGSYEQYF
TRBJ2-7 | NA | NA | TRBV7-2 | TGTGCCAGCAGCTTGGTCGCGGGGGCCACCTACGAGCAGTACTTC | CASSLVAGATYEQYF
TRBJ2-7 | TRBD1 | NA | TRBV5-1 | TGCGCCAGCAGCTTGGGACAGGGGTCTACGAAGCAGTACTTC | CASSLGQGSTKQYF
TRBJ2-5 | NA | NA | TRBV2 | TGTGCCAGCAGTGAAGTGCCAGGGCGGGGCGAGACCCAGTACTTC | CASSEVPGRGETQYF
TRBJ2-7 | TRBD2 | once | TRBV6-1 | TGTGCCAGCAGTGGGCCGGGACTAGAGTTC | CASSGPGLEF
TRBJ1-2 | NA | NA | TRBV5-1 | TGCGCCAGCAGCCCGCGGACAGCCGCGGGGGATGGCTACACCTTC | CASSPRTAAGDGYTF
TRBJ1-2 | NA | few | TRBV28 | TGTGCCAGCACCCCCAGGGCTAACTATGGCTACACCTTC | CASTPRANYGYTF
TRBJ1-2 | TRBD1 | NA | TRBV7-8 | TGTGCCAGCAGCCACCGGACAGGAAGGGAGAACTATGGCTACACCTTC | CASSHRTGRENYGYTF
TRBJ2-7 | TRBD2 | NA | TRBV11-2 | TGTGCCAGTCGGTTAGCGGGGGTCTACGAGCAGTACTTC | CASRLAGVYEQYF